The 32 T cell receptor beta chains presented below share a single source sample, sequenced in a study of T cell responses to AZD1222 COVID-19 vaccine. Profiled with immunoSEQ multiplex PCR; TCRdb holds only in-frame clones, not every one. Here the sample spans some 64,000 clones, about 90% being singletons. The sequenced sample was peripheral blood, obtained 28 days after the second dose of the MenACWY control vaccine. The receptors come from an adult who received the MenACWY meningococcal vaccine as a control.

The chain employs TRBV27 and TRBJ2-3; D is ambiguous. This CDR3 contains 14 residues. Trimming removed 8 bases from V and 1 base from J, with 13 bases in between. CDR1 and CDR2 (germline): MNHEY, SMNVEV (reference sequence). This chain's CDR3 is CASRRPDRTDTQYF. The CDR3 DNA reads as TGTGCCAGCCGTCGGCCCGATCGCACAGATACGCAGTATTTT.

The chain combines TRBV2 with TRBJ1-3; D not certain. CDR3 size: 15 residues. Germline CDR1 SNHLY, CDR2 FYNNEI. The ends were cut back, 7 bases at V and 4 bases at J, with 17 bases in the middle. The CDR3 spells CASILRPQFGNTIYF. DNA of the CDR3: TGTGCCAGCATCCTCAGACCCCAGTTCGGAAACACCATATATTTT.

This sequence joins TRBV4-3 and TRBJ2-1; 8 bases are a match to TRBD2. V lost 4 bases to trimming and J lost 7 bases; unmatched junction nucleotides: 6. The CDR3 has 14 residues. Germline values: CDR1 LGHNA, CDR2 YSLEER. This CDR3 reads CASSLGTSTNEQFF. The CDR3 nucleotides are TGCGCCAGCAGCCTCGGGACTAGTACGAATGAGCAGTTCTTC.

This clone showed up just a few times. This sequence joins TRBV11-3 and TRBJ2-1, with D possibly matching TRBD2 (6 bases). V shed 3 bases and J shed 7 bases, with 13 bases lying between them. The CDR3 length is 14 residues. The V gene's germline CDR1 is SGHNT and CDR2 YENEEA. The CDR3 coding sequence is TGTGCCAGCAGCTTCTCGGGACTGGCAAATGAGCAGTTCTTC. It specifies CASSFSGLANEQFF. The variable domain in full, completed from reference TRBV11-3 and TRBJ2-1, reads EAGVVQSPRYKIIEKKQPVAFWCNPISGHNTLYWYLQNLGQGPELLIRYENEEAVDDSQLPKDRFSAERLKGVDSTLKIQPAELGDSAVYLCASSFSGLANEQFFGPGTRLTVL.

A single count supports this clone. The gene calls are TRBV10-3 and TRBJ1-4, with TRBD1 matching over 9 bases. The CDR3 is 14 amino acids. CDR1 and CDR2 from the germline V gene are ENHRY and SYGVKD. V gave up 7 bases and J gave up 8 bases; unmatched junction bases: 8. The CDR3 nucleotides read TGTGCCATCAACGGGACAGGGAGAGGAGAAAAACTGTTTTTT. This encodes CAINGTGRGEKLFF.

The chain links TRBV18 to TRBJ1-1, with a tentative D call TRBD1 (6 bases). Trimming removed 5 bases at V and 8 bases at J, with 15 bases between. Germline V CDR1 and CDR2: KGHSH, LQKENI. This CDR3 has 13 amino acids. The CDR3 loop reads CASSFQGIGEAFF. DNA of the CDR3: TGTGCCAGCTCATTTCAGGGGATAGGGGAAGCTTTCTTT. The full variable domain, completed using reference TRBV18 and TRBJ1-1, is NAGVMQNPRHLVRRRGQEARLRCSPMKGHSHVYWYRQLPEEGLKFMVYLQKENIIDESGMPKERFSAEFPKEGPSILRIQQVVRGDSAAYFCASSFQGIGEAFFGQGTRLTVV.

CDR3 amino acids: CASSYRREDNEQFF. As DNA, the CDR3 is TGTGCCAGCAGCTACCGGAGGGAGGACAATGAGCAGTTCTTC. V usage is TRBV5-4 and J usage is TRBJ2-1; weak D call: TRBD2 (6 bases). Germline lookup yields CDR1 SGHNT and CDR2 YYREEE (reference sequence). This CDR3 comprises 14 residues. The germline V and J ends were trimmed by 3 bases and 5 bases, with 12 bases remaining between them.

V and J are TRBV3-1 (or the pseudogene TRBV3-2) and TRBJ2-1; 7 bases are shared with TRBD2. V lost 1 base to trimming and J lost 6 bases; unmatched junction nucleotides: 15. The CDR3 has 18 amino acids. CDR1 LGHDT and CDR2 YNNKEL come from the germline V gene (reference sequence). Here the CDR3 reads CASSQGGPGTNLPNEQFF. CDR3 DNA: TGTGCCAGCAGCCAAGGAGGGCCAGGGACTAACCTGCCCAATGAGCAGTTCTTC.

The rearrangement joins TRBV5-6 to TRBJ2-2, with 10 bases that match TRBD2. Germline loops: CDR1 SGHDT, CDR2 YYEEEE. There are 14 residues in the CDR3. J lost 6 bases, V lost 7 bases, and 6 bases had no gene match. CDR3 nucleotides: TGTGCCAGCCTTACTAGCGGGAATGCCGGGGAGCTGTTTTTT. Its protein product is CASLTSGNAGELFF.

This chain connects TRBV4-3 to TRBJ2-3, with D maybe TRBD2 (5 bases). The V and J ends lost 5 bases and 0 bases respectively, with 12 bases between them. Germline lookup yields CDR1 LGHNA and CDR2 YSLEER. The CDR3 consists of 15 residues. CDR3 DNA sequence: TGCGCCAGCAGCTATGTTGGCGGGAGCACAGATACGCAGTATTTT. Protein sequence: CASSYVGGSTDTQYF.

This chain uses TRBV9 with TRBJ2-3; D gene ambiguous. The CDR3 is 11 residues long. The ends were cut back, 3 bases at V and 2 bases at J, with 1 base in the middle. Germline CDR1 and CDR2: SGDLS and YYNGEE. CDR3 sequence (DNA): TGTGCCAGCAGCGCCACAGATACGCAGTATTTT. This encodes CASSATDTQYF.

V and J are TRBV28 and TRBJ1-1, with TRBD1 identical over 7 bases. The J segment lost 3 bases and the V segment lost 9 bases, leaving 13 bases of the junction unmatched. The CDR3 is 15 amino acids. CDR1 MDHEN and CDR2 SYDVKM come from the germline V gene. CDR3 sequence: CASRHLGGLDTEAFF. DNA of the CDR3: TGTGCCAGTAGACATCTAGGGGGCTTGGACACTGAAGCTTTCTTT.

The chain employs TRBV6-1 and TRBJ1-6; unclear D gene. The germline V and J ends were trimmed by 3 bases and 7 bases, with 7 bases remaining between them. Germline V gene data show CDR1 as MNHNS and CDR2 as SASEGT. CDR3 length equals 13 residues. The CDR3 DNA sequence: TGTGCCAGCAGTGACAGTCCCAATTCACCCCTCCACTTT. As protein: CASSDSPNSPLHF.

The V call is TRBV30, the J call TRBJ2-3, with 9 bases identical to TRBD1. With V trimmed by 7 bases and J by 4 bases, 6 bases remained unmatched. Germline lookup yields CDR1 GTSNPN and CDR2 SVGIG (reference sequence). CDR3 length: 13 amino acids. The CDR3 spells CAFRDRAPDTQYF. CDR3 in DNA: TGTGCCTTCCGGGACAGGGCCCCAGATACGCAGTATTTT. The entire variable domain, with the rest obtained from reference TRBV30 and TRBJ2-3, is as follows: SQTIHQWPATLVQPVGSPLSLECTVEGTSNPNLYWYRQAAGRGLQLLFYSVGIGQISSEVPQNLSASRPQDRQFILSSKKLLLSDSGFYLCAFRDRAPDTQYFGPGTRLTVL.

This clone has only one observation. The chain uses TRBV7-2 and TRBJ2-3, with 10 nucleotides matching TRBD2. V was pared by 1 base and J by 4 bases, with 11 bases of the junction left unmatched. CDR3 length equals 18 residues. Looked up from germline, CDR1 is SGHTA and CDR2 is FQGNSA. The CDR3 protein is CASSLGSSGRAVADTQYF. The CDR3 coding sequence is TGTGCCAGCAGCTTAGGGTCGAGCGGGAGGGCCGTCGCAGATACGCAGTATTTT.

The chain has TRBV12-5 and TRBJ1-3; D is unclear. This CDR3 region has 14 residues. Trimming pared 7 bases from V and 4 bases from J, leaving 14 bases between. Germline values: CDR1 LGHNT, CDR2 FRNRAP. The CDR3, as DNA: TGTGCTAGTGCCAAGGCATCGGAGGGAAACACCATATATTTT. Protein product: CASAKASEGNTIYF.

The CDR3 DNA reads as TGCGCCAGCGGAAACAGGGATACTGAAGCTTTCTTT. Translated: CASGNRDTEAFF. This chain joins TRBV5-1 and TRBJ1-1; D possibly corresponds to TRBD1 (6 bases). CDR1 SGHRS and CDR2 YFSETQ come from the germline V gene. The germline V and J ends were trimmed by 7 bases and 5 bases, with 12 bases remaining between them. The CDR3 extends over 12 amino acids.

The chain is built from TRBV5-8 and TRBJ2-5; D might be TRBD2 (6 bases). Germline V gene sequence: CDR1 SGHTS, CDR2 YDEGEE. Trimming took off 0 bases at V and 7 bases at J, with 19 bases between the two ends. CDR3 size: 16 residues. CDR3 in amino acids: CASSLAVLPDGGTQYF. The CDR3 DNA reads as TGTGCCAGCAGCTTGGCAGTACTACCCGACGGGGGGACCCAGTACTTC.

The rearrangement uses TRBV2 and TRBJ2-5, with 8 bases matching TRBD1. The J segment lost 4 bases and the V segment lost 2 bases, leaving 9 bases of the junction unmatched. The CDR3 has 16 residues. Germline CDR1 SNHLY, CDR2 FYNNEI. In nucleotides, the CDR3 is TGTGCCAGCAGTGAACAGGGGGCGCGCCTAGGAGAGACCCAGTACTTC. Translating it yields CASSEQGARLGETQYF.

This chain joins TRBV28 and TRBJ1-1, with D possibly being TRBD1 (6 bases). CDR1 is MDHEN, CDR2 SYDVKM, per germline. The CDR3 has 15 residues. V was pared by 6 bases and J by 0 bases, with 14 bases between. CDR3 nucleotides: TGTGCCAGCAGCCCGTCGGGGACACTGAACACTGAAGCTTTCTTT. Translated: CASSPSGTLNTEAFF. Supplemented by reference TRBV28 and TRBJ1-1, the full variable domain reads DVKVTQSSRYLVKRTGEKVFLECVQDMDHENMFWYRQDPGLGLRLIYFSYDVKMKEKGDIPEGYSVSREKKERFSLILESASTNQTSMYLCASSPSGTLNTEAFFGQGTRLTVV.

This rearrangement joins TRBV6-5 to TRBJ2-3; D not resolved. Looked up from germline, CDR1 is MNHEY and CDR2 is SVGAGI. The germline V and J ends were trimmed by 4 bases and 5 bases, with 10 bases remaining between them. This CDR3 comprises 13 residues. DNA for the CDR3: TGTGCCAGCAGTTTGAGCTGGGGAGATACGCAGTATTTT. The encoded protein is CASSLSWGDTQYF.

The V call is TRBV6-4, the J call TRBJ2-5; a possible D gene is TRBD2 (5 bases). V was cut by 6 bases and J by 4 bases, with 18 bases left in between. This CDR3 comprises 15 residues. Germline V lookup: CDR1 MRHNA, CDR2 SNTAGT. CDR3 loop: CASRADPRGGETQYF. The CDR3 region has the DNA TGTGCCAGCAGAGCGGACCCGCGAGGAGGAGAGACCCAGTACTTC.

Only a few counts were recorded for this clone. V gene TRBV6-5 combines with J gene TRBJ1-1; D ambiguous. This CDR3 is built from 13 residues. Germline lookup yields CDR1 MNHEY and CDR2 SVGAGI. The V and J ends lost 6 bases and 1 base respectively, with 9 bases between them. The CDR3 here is CASSLPGNTEAFF. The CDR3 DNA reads TGTGCCAGCAGCCTCCCCGGGAACACTGAAGCTTTCTTT.

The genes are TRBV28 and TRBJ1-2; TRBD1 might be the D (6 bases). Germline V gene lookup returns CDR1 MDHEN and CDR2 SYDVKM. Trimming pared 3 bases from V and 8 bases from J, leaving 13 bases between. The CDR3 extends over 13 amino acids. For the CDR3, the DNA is TGTGCCAGCAGTTTCTCACAGGGTGGAGGCTACACCTTC. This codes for CASSFSQGGGYTF.

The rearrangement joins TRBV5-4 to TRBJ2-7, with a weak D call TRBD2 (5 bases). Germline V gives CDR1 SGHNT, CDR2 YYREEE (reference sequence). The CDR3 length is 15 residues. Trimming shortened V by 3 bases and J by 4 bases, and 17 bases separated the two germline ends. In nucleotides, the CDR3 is TGTGCCAGCAGCTCCCCCGAGGGAAACGGGTACGAGCAGTACTTC. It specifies CASSSPEGNGYEQYF.

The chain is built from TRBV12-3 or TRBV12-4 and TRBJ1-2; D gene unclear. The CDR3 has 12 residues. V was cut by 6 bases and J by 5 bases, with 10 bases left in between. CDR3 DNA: TGTGCCAGCAGCCCGTCTTTATATGGCTACACCTTC. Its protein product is CASSPSLYGYTF.

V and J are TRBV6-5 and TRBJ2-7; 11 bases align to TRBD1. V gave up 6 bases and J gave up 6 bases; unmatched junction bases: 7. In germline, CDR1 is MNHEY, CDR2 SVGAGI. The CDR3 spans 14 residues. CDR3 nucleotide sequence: TGTGCCAGCAGACCTGGACAGGGGGCAAGCGAGCAGTACTTC. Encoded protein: CASRPGQGASEQYF.

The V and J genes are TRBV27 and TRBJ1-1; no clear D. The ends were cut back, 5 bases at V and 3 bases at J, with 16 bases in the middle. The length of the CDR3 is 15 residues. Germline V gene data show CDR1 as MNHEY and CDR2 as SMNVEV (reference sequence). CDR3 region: CASSPRYLEDTEAFF. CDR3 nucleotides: TGTGCCAGCAGTCCTCGGTACCTTGAGGACACTGAAGCTTTCTTT.

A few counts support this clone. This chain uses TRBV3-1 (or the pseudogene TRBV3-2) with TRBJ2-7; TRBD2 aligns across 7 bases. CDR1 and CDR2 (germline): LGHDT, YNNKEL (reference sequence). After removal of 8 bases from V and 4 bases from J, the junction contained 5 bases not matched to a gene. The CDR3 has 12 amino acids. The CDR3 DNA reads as TGTGCCAGCTGCGGGAGTATATACGAGCAGTACTTC. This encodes CASCGSIYEQYF.

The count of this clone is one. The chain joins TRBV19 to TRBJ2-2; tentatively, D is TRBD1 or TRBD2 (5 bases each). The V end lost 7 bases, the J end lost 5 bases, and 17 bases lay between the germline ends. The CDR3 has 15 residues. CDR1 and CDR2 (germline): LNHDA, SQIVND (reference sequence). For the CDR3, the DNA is TGTGCCAGTACCCAGGAGGCAGGGATGACCGGGGAGCTGTTTTTT. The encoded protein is CASTQEAGMTGELFF.

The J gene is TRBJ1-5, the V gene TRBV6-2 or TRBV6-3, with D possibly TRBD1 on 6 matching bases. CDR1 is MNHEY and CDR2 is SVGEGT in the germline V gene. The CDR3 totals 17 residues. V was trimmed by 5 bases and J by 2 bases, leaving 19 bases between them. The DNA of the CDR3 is TGTGCCAGCAGTACCCCGGGGGCGGGGAGGGGCAATCAGCCCCAGCATTTT. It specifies CASSTPGAGRGNQPQHF.

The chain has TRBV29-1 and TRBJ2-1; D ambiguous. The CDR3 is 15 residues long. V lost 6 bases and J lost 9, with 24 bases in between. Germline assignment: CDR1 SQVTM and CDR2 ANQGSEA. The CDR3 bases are TGCAGCGTCCAAGCAAGTTTGATCGTCCGCGGTGAGCAGTTCTTC. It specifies CSVQASLIVRGEQFF.